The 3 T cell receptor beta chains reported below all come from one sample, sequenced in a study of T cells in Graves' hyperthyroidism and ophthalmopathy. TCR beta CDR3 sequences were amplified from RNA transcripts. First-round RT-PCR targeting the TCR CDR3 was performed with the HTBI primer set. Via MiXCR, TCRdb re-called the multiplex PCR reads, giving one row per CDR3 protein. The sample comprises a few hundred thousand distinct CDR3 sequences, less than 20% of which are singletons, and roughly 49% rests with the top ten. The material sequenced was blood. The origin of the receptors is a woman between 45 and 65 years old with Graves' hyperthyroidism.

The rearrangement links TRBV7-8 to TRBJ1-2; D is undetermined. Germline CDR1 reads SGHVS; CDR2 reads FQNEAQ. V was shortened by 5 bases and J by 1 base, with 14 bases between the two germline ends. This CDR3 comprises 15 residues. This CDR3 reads CASSPRRQDNYGYTF. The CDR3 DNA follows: TGTGCCAGCAGCCCAAGAAGGCAGGATAACTATGGCTACACCTTC.

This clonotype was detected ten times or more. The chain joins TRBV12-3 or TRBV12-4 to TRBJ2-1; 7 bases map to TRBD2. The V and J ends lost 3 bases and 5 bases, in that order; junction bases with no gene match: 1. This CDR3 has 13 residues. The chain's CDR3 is CASSFGGDNEQFF. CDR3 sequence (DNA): TGTGCCAGCAGTTTTGGGGGGGACAATGAGCAGTTCTTC.

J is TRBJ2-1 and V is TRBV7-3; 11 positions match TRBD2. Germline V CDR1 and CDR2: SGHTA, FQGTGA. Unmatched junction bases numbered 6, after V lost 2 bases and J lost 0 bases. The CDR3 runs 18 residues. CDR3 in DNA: TGTGCCAGCAGCTTATGGTACACTAGCGGGAGCTCCTACAATGAGCAGTTCTTC. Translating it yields CASSLWYTSGSSYNEQFF.